Sequencing of this TCR beta chain was carried out in a study of T cells expressing NK-cell markers. About the study: The TCR beta repertoires originated in sorted CD3+CD56+NKG2C+, CD3+CD56+NKG2C- and CD3+CD56-NKG2C+ T cells. Among eight sequenced donors, seven carried HCMV seropositivity while one was seronegative. Regarding the study as a whole: The share of CD8+ T cells held by dominant NKG2C+ clonotypes was roughly 1.0-7.5% in six donors. The CD3+CD56-NKG2C+ fraction of a handful of donors was also led by these clonotypes.

Per the germline V gene, CDR1 is SGHAT and CDR2 is FQNNGV. This CDR3 comprises 12 residues. As regards this clonotype: Its antigen remains unidentified.

TCRdb re-analyzed the 5' RACE reads; it lists each CDR3 protein once, without DNA. This table holds roughly 110,000 distinct CDR3 sequences. This TCR derives from a woman between 18 and 70 years old in good health. V is TRBV11-2 and J is TRBJ1-1. The sequenced sample consisted of blood T cells: a sorted CD56 or NKG2C T cell subset, CD4+ or CD8+ T cells, or bulk PBMC T cells (not recorded which). CDR3 region: CASSEVLAEAFF.